The 27 T cell receptor beta chains below were found in one sample sequenced in a study of graft-versus-host responses after intestinal transplantation. Antigens for these TCRs are unknown. Produced via immunoSEQ multiplex PCR; TCRdb's table is partial and in-frame only. The sample records about 86,000 clones, around 90% being singletons. The source material was unstimulated CD4+ T cells sorted from spleen or lymph node cells, sampled before transplant. These receptors were obtained from a human donor who was the organ donor for an intestinal transplant.

The rearrangement joins TRBV11-1 to TRBJ2-1; D gene uncertain. Germline values: CDR1 SGHAT, CDR2 FQDESV (reference sequence). The V end was cut by 5 bases, the J end by 6 bases, with 5 bases between. The CDR3 spans 11 residues. CDR3 coding DNA: TGTGCCAGCAGCCAAATCAATGAGCAGTTCTTC. Its translation: CASSQINEQFF.

The chain employs TRBV7-9 and TRBJ1-1; possible D gene TRBD1, 5 bases. CDR1 and CDR2 from the germline V gene are SEHNR and FQNEAQ (reference sequence). The CDR3 runs to 14 residues. Trimming pared 3 bases from V and 0 bases from J, leaving 8 bases between. The chain's CDR3 is CASSFRQLNTEAFF. Here the CDR3 DNA reads TGTGCCAGCAGCTTCCGACAGTTGAACACTGAAGCTTTCTTT.

The rearrangement joins TRBV7-3 to TRBJ2-3; D perhaps matches TRBD2 (5 bases). This CDR3 has 15 residues. Trimming took off 5 bases at V and 2 bases at J, with 14 bases between the two ends. The germline V gene encodes CDR1 SGHTA and CDR2 FQGTGA. For the CDR3, the DNA is TGTGCCAGCAGCCGCGGGCCCGGGATCACAGATACGCAGTATTTT. Residues: CASSRGPGITDTQYF.

This sequence joins TRBV9 and TRBJ2-7; 9 nucleotides match TRBD1. J lost 2 bases, V lost 4 bases, and 4 bases had no gene match. The V gene's germline CDR1 is SGDLS and CDR2 YYNGEE. This CDR3 spans 14 amino acids. CDR3 coding DNA: TGTGCCAGCAGCAAAAGGACAGGGGCCTACGAGCAGTACTTC. Translating gives CASSKRTGAYEQYF.

This chain links TRBV28 with TRBJ2-1, with D tentatively TRBD2 (7 bases). Germline V CDR1 and CDR2: MDHEN, SYDVKM. The V end was cut by 6 bases, the J end by 7 bases, with 25 bases between. The CDR3 has 17 amino acids. CDR3 nucleotides: TGTGCCAGCAGGATTGACCGGGGGGCTCCCAGTCCAAATGAGCAGTTCTTC. This encodes CASRIDRGAPSPNEQFF.

V gene TRBV1 combines with J gene TRBJ2-1; the D call of TRBD2 is as the table states it, not checked on the DNA. TRBV1 is shown as a pseudogene. The CDR3 totals 11 residues. CDR3 sequence: CTRGGYNEQFF. As DNA, the CDR3 is TGCACCAGGGGGGGGTACAATGAGCAGTTCTTC.

This chain connects TRBV7-9 to TRBJ2-5, with a possible D match to TRBD2 (6 bases). Germline assignment: CDR1 SEHNR and CDR2 FQNEAQ (reference sequence). There are 13 residues in the CDR3. Trimming left V 7 bases short and J 4 bases short, with 13 bases between. As DNA, the CDR3 is TGTGCCAGCAATCGGGAGCGGAGAGAGACCCAGTACTTC. Translating it yields CASNRERRETQYF.

The chain employs TRBV7-2 and TRBJ2-2; 7 bases map to TRBD2. Germline CDR1 SGHTA, CDR2 FQGNSA. The junction had 3 bases not matched to a gene; V was cut back by 2 bases and J by 0 bases. The CDR3 extends over 16 amino acids. The CDR3, as DNA: TGTGCCAGCAGCTTAACAGGACTAGCGAACACCGGGGAGCTGTTTTTT. It codes for CASSLTGLANTGELFF.

The chain links TRBV6-5 to TRBJ2-3; tentative D call: TRBD1 (6 bases). The CDR3 totals 13 residues. Germline-derived CDR1 and CDR2 are MNHEY and SVGAGI. Deletions cut 6 bases from V and 11 bases from J, with 18 bases between. The CDR3 loop reads CASSQPGTSRQYF. The CDR3 bases are TGTGCCAGCAGCCAACCTGGGACAAGTAGGCAGTATTTT.

This chain links TRBV18 with TRBJ1-2; TRBD1 matches 10 bases. The V and J ends lost 3 bases and 8 bases, in that order; junction bases with no gene match: 0. The CDR3 is 12 amino acids. The germline V gene encodes CDR1 KGHSH and CDR2 LQKENI. CDR3 sequence reads: CASSPTGGGYTF. CDR3 bases: TGTGCCAGCTCACCGACAGGGGGCGGCTACACCTTC.

The V call is TRBV19, the J call TRBJ2-5; 8 bases are a match to TRBD2. The CDR3 length is 13 residues. Germline V CDR1 and CDR2: LNHDA, SQIVND (reference sequence). The J segment lost 5 bases and the V segment lost 9 bases, leaving 8 bases of the junction unmatched. In nucleotides, the CDR3 is TGTGCCAGCGGACCTCGGGGGGGGGAGACCCAGTACTTC. The encoded protein is CASGPRGGETQYF.

The J gene is TRBJ1-2, the V gene TRBV21-1; TRBD1 was called by the table and not checked on the DNA. TRBV21-1 is termed a pseudogene. The CDR3 spans 14 residues. This CDR3 is CASSKGTGNYGYTF. For the CDR3, the DNA is TGTGCCAGCAGCAAAGGGACAGGGAACTATGGCTACACCTTC.

V gene TRBV28 combines with J gene TRBJ2-6; D is unclear. V gave up 5 bases and J gave up 0 bases, with 8 bases separating them. Germline V gives CDR1 MDHEN, CDR2 SYDVKM. The CDR3 has 15 residues. The CDR3 bases are TGTGCCAGCAGTCAGACAACCTCTGGGGCCAACGTCCTGACTTTC. Its translation is CASSQTTSGANVLTF. The full variable domain, with the rest looked up from reference TRBV28 and TRBJ2-6, is DVKVTQSSRYLVKRTGEKVFLECVQDMDHENMFWYRQDPGLGLRLIYFSYDVKMKEKGDIPEGYSVSREKKERFSLILESASTNQTSMYLCASSQTTSGANVLTFGAGSRLTVL.

The rearrangement links TRBV2 to TRBJ2-2; D perhaps matches TRBD2 (6 bases). This CDR3 has 14 residues. Deletions cut 7 bases from V and 4 bases from J, with 13 bases between. Germline loops: CDR1 SNHLY, CDR2 FYNNEI. In nucleotides, the CDR3 is TGTGCCAGCATCCCGGGAGAGGGCACCGGGGAGCTGTTTTTT. This sequence encodes CASIPGEGTGELFF. Combining the CDR3 with reference TRBV2 and TRBJ2-2 gives the whole variable domain EPEVTQTPSHQVTQMGQEVILRCVPISNHLYFYWYRQILGQKVEFLVSFYNNEISEKSEIFDDQFSVERPDGSNFTLKIRSTKLEDSAMYFCASIPGEGTGELFFGEGSRLTVL.

The chain uses TRBV27 and TRBJ2-3; D remains unclear. This CDR3 has 12 residues. Trimming shortened V by 5 bases and J by 2 bases, and 5 bases separated the two germline ends. Germline V gene data show CDR1 as MNHEY and CDR2 as SMNVEV (reference sequence). For the CDR3, the DNA is TGTGCCAGCAGTCTAAACACAGATACGCAGTATTTT. Its translation: CASSLNTDTQYF.

This chain uses TRBV11-3 with TRBJ2-5, with 10 bases fitting TRBD2. CDR3 length: 17 residues. With V trimmed by 5 bases and J by 5 bases, 14 bases remained unmatched. Germline CDR1 SGHNT, CDR2 YENEEA. The CDR3 sequence is CASSRGTSGAPGETQYF. Written as DNA, the CDR3 is TGTGCCAGCAGCCGGGGAACTAGCGGGGCTCCAGGGGAGACCCAGTACTTC.

This rearrangement joins TRBV25-1 to TRBJ2-7, with D possibly matching TRBD1 (6 bases). The CDR3 is 13 amino acids. Trimming removed 2 bases from V and 5 bases from J, with 10 bases in between. The V gene's germline CDR1 is MGHDK and CDR2 SYGVNS. CDR3 sequence: CASSEHGQNEQYF. In nucleotides, the CDR3 is TGTGCCAGCAGTGAACACGGACAGAACGAGCAGTACTTC.

This clone showed up just once. The chain recombines TRBV28 with TRBJ1-1; no definite D call. The germline V gene has CDR1 MDHEN and CDR2 SYDVKM. The CDR3 runs to 16 residues. V lost 2 bases and J lost 4, with 17 bases in between. In DNA form, the CDR3 reads TGTGCCAGCAGTTTAGAGCTCGGGGTATCGGGCACTGAAGCTTTCTTT. This gives the protein CASSLELGVSGTEAFF.

This chain uses TRBV19 with TRBJ1-2; D gene unclear. V lost 7 bases and J lost 6, with 15 bases in between. CDR3 length: 13 amino acids. The germline gives CDR1 LNHDA, CDR2 SQIVND (reference sequence). The CDR3 DNA is TGTGCCAGTATCATTGGAGGGTTTGATGGCTACACCTTC. It is translated as CASIIGGFDGYTF.

The chain combines TRBV5-1 with TRBJ1-2; 8 bases align to TRBD1. The CDR3 extends over 12 amino acids. J was trimmed by 7 bases and V by 4 bases; bases with no gene match: 3. The germline V gene encodes CDR1 SGHRS and CDR2 YFSETQ. CDR3 residues: CASSRGQGGYTF. CDR3 coding DNA: TGCGCCAGCAGCCGCGGACAGGGTGGCTACACCTTC.

This clone was seen once. The chain's CDR3 is CASSLGQPEKLFF. The CDR3 DNA reads TGTGCCAGCAGCTTGGGACAGCCGGAAAAACTGTTTTTT. The chain uses TRBV11-2 and TRBJ1-4; 7 bases match TRBD1. This CDR3 spans 13 amino acids. With V trimmed by 3 bases and J by 8 bases, 3 bases remained unmatched. Germline lookup yields CDR1 SGHAT and CDR2 FQNNGV.

V usage is TRBV30 and J usage is TRBJ1-4, with D uncertain. This CDR3 is 15 amino acids long. The germline gives CDR1 GTSNPN, CDR2 SVGIG (reference sequence). V was trimmed by 3 bases and J by 4 bases, leaving 15 bases between them. CDR3 DNA sequence: TGTGCCTGGAGCGTTCAGAGACTGCTTAATGAAAAACTGTTTTTT. This codes for CAWSVQRLLNEKLFF.

The V and J genes are TRBV10-3 and TRBJ2-7; 10 nucleotides match TRBD2. Germline trimming cut 3 bases from V and 6 bases from J; bases unmatched to any gene: 8. Germline assignment: CDR1 ENHRY and CDR2 SYGVKD. The CDR3 totals 15 residues. The CDR3 region has the DNA TGTGCCATCAGTGATGCGGGACTAGCGAAGACCGAGCAGTACTTC. It codes for CAISDAGLAKTEQYF.

V is TRBV7-8 and J is TRBJ2-4; 7 positions agree with TRBD2. CDR3 length: 15 amino acids. Germline CDR1 is SGHVS and CDR2 is FQNEAQ. V trimming: 2 bases; J trimming: 8 bases; junction bases outside the gene matches: 9. The CDR3 loop reads CASSLREGLAYIQYF. DNA for the CDR3: TGTGCCAGCAGCTTAAGGGAGGGCCTGGCCTACATTCAGTACTTC.

The V and J genes are TRBV5-1 and TRBJ1-1; 7 bases are a match to TRBD1. CDR1 SGHRS and CDR2 YFSETQ come from the germline V gene. The CDR3 consists of 15 residues. Trimming cost V 4 bases and J 4 bases; bases outside gene matches: 10. The CDR3 sequence is CASSPEGAGGTEAFF. CDR3 bases: TGCGCCAGCAGCCCGGAGGGGGCAGGGGGCACTGAAGCTTTCTTT.

V is TRBV5-6 and J is TRBJ2-7; D is undetermined. The CDR3 is made up of 13 amino acids. V was pared by 4 bases and J by 7 bases, with 15 bases between. The germline CDR1 and CDR2 sequences are SGHDT and YYEEEE. The CDR3 coding sequence is TGTGCCAGCAGCCCTTTCCCCCTACGGGAGCAGTACTTC. This sequence encodes CASSPFPLREQYF.

This clone was seen a handful of times. The rearrangement joins TRBV6-1 to TRBJ2-7, with 10 bases aligning to TRBD2. Germline CDR1 reads MNHNS; CDR2 reads SASEGT. V trimming: 6 bases; J trimming: 4 bases; junction bases outside the gene matches: 3. The CDR3 is 13 residues long. The DNA for the CDR3 is TGTGCCAGCAGCCGGACTAGCGGTTACGAGCAGTACTTC. Its translation: CASSRTSGYEQYF.